This record concerns one TCR beta chain sequence. Germline CDR1 is SEHNR and CDR2 is FQNEAQ (reference sequence). V was pared by 2 bases and J by 2 bases, with 2 bases of the junction left unmatched. The CDR3 has 16 amino acids. These data belong to a study of OX40 agonist ivuxolimab in advanced cancers. The data were produced by immunoSEQ multiplex PCR, yet TCRdb's version contains in-frame clones alone and is incomplete. This repertoire shows some 68,000 clones, approximately 86% found once; its top ten account for roughly 1.1%. This chain connects TRBV7-9 to TRBJ2-1, with 11 bases aligning to TRBD2. This clonotype was sampled from an adult with an advanced solid tumor such as melanoma, head and neck, liver or kidney cancer. The sequences come from CD4+ or CD8+ T cells sorted from blood, collected in a trial of the OX40 agonist ivuxolimab. This CDR3 reads CASSLLAGGPYNEQFF. The CDR3 DNA follows: TGTGCCAGCAGCTTACTAGCGGGAGGCCCCTACAATGAGCAGTTCTTC.